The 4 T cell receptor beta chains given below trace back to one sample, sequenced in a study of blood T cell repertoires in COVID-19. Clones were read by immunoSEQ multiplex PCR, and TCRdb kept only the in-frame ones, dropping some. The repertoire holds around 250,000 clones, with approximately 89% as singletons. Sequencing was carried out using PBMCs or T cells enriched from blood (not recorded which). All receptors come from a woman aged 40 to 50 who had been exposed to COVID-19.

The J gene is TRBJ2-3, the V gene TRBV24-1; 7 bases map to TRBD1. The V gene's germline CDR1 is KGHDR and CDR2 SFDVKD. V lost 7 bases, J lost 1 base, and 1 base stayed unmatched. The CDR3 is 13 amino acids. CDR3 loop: CATRDRGTDTQYF. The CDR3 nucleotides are TGTGCCACCAGAGACAGGGGCACAGATACGCAGTATTTT.

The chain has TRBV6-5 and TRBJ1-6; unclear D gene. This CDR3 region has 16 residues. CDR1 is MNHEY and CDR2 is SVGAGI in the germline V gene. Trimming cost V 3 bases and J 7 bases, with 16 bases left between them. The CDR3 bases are TGTGCCAGCAGTTATTCCTACTTTACGGGAAATTCACCCCTCCACTTT. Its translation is CASSYSYFTGNSPLHF.

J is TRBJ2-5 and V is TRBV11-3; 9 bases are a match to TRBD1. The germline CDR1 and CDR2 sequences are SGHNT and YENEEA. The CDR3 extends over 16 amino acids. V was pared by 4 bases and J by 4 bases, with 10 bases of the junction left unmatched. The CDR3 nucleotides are TGTGCCAGCAGCTCCCAGGGGACAGGGATCGGAGAGACCCAGTACTTC. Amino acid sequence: CASSSQGTGIGETQYF.

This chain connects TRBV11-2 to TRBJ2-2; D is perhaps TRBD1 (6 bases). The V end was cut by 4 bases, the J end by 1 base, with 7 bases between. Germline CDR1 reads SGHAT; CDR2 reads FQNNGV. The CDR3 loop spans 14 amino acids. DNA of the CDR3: TGTGCCAGCAGCTGGGGACAGAACACCGGGGAGCTGTTTTTT. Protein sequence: CASSWGQNTGELFF. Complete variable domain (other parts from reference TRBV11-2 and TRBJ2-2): EAGVAQSPRYKIIEKRQSVAFWCNPISGHATLYWYQQILGQGPKLLIQFQNNGVVDDSQLPKDRFSAERLKGVDSTLKIQPAKLEDSAVYLCASSWGQNTGELFFGEGSRLTVL.